This T cell receptor beta chain was captured in a study of shared clonotypes between healthy human individuals. This CDR3 is built from 15 residues. Looked up from germline, CDR1 is KGHSH and CDR2 is LQKENI. V was trimmed by 5 bases and J by 0 bases, leaving 11 bases between them. The repertoire was sequenced with immunoSEQ multiplex PCR; TCRdb's copy has only in-frame clones and lacks some. The data show roughly 110,000 clones, roughly 70% seen once. CCR7-negative CD45RA+ TemRA cells were combined with CD45RO+ cells to form CD8 memory. The source is a woman aged 25 to 45 in good health. This chain joins TRBV18 and TRBJ2-1; D is uncertain. Sequences were obtained from memory CD8+ T cells sorted from blood. Noted subset: CD45RO+ cells pooled with CCR7-negative TemRA cells. The CDR3 nucleotides are TGTGCCAGCTCAGAAGGACGGAGCTCCTACAATGAGCAGTTCTTC. It specifies CASSEGRSSYNEQFF.